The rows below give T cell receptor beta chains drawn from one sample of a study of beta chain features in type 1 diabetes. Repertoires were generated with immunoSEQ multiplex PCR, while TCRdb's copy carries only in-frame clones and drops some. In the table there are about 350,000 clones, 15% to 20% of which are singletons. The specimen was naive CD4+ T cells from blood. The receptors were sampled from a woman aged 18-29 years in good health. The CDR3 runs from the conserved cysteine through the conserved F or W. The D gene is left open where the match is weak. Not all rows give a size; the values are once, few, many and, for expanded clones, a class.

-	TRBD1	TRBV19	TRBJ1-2	TGTGCCAGTAACGCCGAGAAACAGGGGGCTCTCTTCTATGGCTACACCTTC	CASNAEKQGALFYGYTF
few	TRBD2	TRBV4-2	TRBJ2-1	TGTGCCAGCAGCCAAGGTCACAGCGGGGGACCCAATGAGCAGTTCTTC	CASSQGHSGGPNEQFF
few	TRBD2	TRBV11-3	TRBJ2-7	TGTGCCAGCAGTCTAGCGGGAGCGGACGAGCAGTACTTC	CASSLAGADEQYF
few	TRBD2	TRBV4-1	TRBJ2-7	TGCGCCAGCAGCCAAGAGCCAGCGGGGCCCTACGAGCAGTACTTC	CASSQEPAGPYEQYF
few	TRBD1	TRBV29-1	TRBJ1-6	TGCAGCGTGGGGCAGGGGGTTGGTTCACCCCTCCACTTT	CSVGQGVGSPLHF
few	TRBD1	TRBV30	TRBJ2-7	TGTGCCTGGAGTGACACCTGGGGACAGGGGGCAAGGGAGCAGTACTTC	CAWSDTWGQGAREQYF
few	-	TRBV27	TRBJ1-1	TGTGCCAGCAGTCCTTCGGACAGTTTTAGAGCTTTCTTT	CASSPSDSFRAFF
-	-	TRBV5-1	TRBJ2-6	TGCGCCAGCAGCCCAAGTGGAAGAGGGGGTTTCGCCAACGTCCTGACTTTC	CASSPSGRGGFANVLTF
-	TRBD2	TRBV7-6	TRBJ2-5	TGTGCCAGCAGCTTAGGCCCGACTAGCGCCTCACAAGTAACCCAGTACTTC	CASSLGPTSASQVTQYF
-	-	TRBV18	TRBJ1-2	TGTGCCAGCTCACCAGGCAGAATCTGGAGTGGCTACACCTTC	CASSPGRIWSGYTF
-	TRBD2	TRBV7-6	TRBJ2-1	TGTGCCAGCAGCTTAATTATAGCGGGAGGACACAATGAGCAGTTCTTC	CASSLIIAGGHNEQFF
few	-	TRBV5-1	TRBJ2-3	TGCGCCAGCAGCTTCCGGCTCCAGGCAGATACGCAGTATTTT	CASSFRLQADTQYF
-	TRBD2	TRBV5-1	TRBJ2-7	TGCGCCAGCAGCGTCGGTGGTCTAGCGGGAGAGGGCGAGCAGTACTTC	CASSVGGLAGEGEQYF
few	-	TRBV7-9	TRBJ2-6	TGTGCCAGCAGCCAAGGGGTGGGACTTCTCTCTGGGGCCAACGTCCTGACTTTC	CASSQGVGLLSGANVLTF
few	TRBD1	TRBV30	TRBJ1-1	TGTGCCTGTTACAGGGGAATAAACACTGAAGCTTTCTTT	CACYRGINTEAFF
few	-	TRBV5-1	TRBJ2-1	TGCGCCAGCAGCGCGGGACTCTACAATGAGCAGTTCTTC	CASSAGLYNEQFF
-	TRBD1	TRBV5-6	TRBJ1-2	TGTGCCAGCAGCCGGACAGGACCCCCATATGGCTACACCTTC	CASSRTGPPYGYTF
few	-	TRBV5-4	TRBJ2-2	TGTGCCAGCGGTGGGCAGAACACCGGGGAGCTGTTTTTT	CASGGQNTGELFF
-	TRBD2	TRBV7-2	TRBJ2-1	TGTGCCAGCAGCTCTATGGGTGCCCTAGCGGGGAAAAATGAGCAGTTCTTC	CASSSMGALAGKNEQFF
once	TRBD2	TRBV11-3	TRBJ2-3	TGTGCCAGCAGCACCCGGACTAGCGCAGATACGCAGTATTTT	CASSTRTSADTQYF
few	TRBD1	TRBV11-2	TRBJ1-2	TGTGCCAGCAGTACAGGGGACTATGGCTACACCTTC	CASSTGDYGYTF
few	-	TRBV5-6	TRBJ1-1	TGTGCCAGCAGCTTGGGTCCGGGGTCTACTAACACTGAAGCTTTCTTT	CASSLGPGSTNTEAFF
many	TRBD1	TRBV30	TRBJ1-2	TGTGCCCAGGACAGGGGACTTGGCTACACCTTC	CAQDRGLGYTF
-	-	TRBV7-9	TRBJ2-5	TGTGCCAGCAGCTTAGCAGGGGAGGATTTAAAGACCCAGTACTTC	CASSLAGEDLKTQYF
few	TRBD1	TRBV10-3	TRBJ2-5	TGTGCCATCAGAGCCGGACAGGGACAAGAGACCCAGTACTTC	CAIRAGQGQETQYF
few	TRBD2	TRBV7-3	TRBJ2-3	TGTGCCAGCAGCTACGGGGGAGGGTGGGAAGATACGCAGTATTTT	CASSYGGGWEDTQYF
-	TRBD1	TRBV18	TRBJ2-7	TGTGCCAGCTCACAACCGGGACAGGGGGGCTCCGAGCAGTACTTC	CASSQPGQGGSEQYF
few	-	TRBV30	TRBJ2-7	TGTGCCTGGAGTGTACGTCTAGCGTATAACGAGCAGTACTTC	CAWSVRLAYNEQYF
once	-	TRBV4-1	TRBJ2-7	TGCGCCAGCAGCCTAAGCACGTGGGGCGGGGAGATCACCTACGAGCAGTACTTC	CASSLSTWGGEITYEQYF
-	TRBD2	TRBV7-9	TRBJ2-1	TGTGCCAGCAGCGAAACTAGCGGTGGCTCCTACAATGAGCAGTTCTTC	CASSETSGGSYNEQFF
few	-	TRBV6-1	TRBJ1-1	TGTGCCAGCAGTGAAGACGGGAGGACATTGATGAACACTGAAGCTTTCTTT	CASSEDGRTLMNTEAFF
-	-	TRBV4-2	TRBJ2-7	TGTGCCAGCAGCCAAGGAGGGAGTAGCGCAGGATTGTCCTACGAGCAGTACTTC	CASSQGGSSAGLSYEQYF
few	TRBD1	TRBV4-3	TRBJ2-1	TGCGCCAGCAGCCAAGAACCAACAGGGGGCGGGAATGAGCAGTTCTTC	CASSQEPTGGGNEQFF
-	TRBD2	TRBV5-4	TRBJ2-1	TGTGCCAGCAAGTTAGCGGGAGTCCATGAGCAGTTCTTC	CASKLAGVHEQFF
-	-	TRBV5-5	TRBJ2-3	TGTGCCAGCAGCTTCACAGGAGTCACAGATACGCAGTATTTT	CASSFTGVTDTQYF
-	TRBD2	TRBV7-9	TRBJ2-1	TGTGCCAGCCAGAGGATCGGTTTAGCGGGTATTAATGAGCAGTTCTTC	CASQRIGLAGINEQFF
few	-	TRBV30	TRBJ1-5	TGTGCCTGGAGCGATGACACCCGGGGGCCCCAGCATTTT	CAWSDDTRGPQHF
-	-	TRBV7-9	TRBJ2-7	TGTGCCAGCAGCTTCTCGACAGGCGGAGAGCAGTACTTC	CASSFSTGGEQYF
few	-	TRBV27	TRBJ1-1	TGTGCCAGCAGTTTATCTACAGGGAACACTGAAGCTTTCTTT	CASSLSTGNTEAFF
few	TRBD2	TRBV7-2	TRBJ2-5	TGTGCCAGCAGCTCCCCCAAGGCGGGAGGGGAGACCCAGTACTTC	CASSSPKAGGETQYF
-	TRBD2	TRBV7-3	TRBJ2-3	TGTGCCAGCAGCTTACTAAGCGGGGGTACAGATACGCAGTATTTT	CASSLLSGGTDTQYF
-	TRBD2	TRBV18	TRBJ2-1	TGTGCCAGCGGACTAGCGGCTTCCTACAATGAGCAGTTCTTC	CASGLAASYNEQFF
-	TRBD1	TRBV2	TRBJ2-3	TGTGCCAGCAGTGTAACAGGGACAGCAGATACGCAGTATTTT	CASSVTGTADTQYF
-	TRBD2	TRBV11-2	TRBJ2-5	TGTGCCAGCAGCTTAGGCGGAACTAGCGGGGGTGGAGAGACCCAGTACTTC	CASSLGGTSGGGETQYF